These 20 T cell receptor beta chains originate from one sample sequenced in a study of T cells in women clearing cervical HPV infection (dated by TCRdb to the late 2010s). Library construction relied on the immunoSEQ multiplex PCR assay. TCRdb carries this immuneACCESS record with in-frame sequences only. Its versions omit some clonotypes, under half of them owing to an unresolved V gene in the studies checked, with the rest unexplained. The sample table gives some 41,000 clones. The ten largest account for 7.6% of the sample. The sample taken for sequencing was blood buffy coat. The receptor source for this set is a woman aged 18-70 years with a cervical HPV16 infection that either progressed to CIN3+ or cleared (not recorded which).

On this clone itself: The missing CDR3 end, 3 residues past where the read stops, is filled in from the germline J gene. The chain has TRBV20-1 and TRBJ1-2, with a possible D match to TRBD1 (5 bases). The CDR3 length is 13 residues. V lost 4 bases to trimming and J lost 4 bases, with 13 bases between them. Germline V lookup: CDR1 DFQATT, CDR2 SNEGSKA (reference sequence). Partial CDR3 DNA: TGCAGTGCTATGTCGGGGACTGGCTATGGC. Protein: CSAMSGTGYG. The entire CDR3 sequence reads CSAMSGTGYGYTF.

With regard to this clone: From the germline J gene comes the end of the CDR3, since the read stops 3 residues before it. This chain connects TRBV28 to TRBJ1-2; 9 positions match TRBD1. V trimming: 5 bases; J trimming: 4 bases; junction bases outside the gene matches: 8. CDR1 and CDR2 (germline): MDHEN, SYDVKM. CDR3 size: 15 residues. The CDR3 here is CASSPGTGRTYGYTF. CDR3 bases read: TGTGCCAGCAGTCCGGGGACAGGGAGGACCTATGGC.

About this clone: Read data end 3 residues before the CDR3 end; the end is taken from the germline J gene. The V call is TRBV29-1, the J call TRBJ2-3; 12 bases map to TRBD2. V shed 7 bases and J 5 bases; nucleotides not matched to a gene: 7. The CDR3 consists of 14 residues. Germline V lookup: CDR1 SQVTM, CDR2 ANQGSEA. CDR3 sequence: CSAILAGGGDTQYF. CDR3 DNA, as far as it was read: TGCAGCGCGATACTAGCGGGAGGTGGAGATACG.

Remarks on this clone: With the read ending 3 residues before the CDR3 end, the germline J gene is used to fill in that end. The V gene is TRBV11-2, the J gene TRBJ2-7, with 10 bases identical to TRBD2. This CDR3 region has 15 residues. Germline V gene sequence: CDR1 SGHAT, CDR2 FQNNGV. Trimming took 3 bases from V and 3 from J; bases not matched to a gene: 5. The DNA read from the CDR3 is TGTGCCAGCAGCTTCTCTAGCGGGAGTTTCTACGAG. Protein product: CASSFSSGSFYE. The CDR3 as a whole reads CASSFSSGSFYEQYF.

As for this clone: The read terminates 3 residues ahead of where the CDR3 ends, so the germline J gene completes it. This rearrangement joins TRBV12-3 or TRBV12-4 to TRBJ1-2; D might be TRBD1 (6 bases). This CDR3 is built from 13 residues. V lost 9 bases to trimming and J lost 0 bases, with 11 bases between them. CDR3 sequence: CASLGASNYGYTF. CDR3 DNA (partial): TGTGCCAGTTTGGGGGCTTCTAACTATGGC.

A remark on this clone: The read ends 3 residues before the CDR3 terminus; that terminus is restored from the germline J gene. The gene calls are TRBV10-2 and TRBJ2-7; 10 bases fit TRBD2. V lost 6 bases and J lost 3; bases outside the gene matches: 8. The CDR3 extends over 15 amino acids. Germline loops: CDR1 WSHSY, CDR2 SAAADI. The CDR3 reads CASSDLAGGGYEQYF. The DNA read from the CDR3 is TGCGCCAGCAGCGACTTAGCGGGAGGAGGCTACGAG.

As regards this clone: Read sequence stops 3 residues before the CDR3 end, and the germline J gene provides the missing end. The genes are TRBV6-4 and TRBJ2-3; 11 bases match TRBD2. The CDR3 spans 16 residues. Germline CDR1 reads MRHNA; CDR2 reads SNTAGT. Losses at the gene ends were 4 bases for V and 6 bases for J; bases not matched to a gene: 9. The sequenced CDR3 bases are TGTGCCAGCAGTGCCTCAACTAGCGGGGGTGGCGATACG. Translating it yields CASSASTSGGGDT. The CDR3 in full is CASSASTSGGGDTQYF.

The CDR3 bases that were read are TGTGCCAGCAAATTGGACAGGGAGAGCACTGAA. This encodes CASKLDRESTE. The CDR3, in full, reads CASKLDRESTEAFF. The V call is TRBV6-4, the J call TRBJ1-1; 8 bases line up with TRBD1. The read comes to an end 3 residues before the CDR3 does, leaving the germline J gene to fill in the end. CDR1 is MRHNA and CDR2 is SNTAGT in the germline V gene. The CDR3 is made up of 14 amino acids. J was trimmed by 4 bases and V by 7 bases; bases with no gene match: 8.

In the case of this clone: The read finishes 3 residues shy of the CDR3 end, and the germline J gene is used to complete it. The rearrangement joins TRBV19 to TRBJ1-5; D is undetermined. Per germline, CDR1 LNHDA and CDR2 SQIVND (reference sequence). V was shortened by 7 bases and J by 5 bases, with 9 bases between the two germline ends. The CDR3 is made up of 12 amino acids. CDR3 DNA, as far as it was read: TGTGCCAGTAATCAGGTCGATCAGCCC. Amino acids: CASNQVDQP. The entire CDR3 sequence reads CASNQVDQPQHF.

CDR3 DNA (partial): TGTGCCATCGGGAGGGCGGGCGAG. It yields the protein CAIGRAGE. The CDR3, in full, reads CAIGRAGEQYF. This chain joins TRBV6-4 and TRBJ2-7; TRBD2 matches at 8 bases. The CDR3 extends 3 residues past the end of the read, so its final part is completed from the germline J gene. The CDR3 totals 11 residues. The germline V gene has CDR1 MRHNA and CDR2 SNTAGT. After removal of 10 bases from V and 6 bases from J, the junction contained 5 bases not matched to a gene.

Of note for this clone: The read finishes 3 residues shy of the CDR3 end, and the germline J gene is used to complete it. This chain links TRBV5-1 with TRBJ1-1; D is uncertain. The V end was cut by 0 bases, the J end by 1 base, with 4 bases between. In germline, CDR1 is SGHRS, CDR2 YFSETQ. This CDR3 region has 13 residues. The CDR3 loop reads CASSLAQNTEAFF. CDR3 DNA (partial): TGCGCCAGCAGCTTGGCCCAGAACACTGAA.

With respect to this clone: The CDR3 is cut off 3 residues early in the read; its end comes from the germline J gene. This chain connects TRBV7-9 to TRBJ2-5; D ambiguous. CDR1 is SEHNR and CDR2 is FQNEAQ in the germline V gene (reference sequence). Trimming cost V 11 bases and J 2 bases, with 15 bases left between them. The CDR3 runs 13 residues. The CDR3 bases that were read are TGTGCCGCCCTTACAACCCCGCAAGAGACC. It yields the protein CAALTTPQET. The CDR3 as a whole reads CAALTTPQETQYF.

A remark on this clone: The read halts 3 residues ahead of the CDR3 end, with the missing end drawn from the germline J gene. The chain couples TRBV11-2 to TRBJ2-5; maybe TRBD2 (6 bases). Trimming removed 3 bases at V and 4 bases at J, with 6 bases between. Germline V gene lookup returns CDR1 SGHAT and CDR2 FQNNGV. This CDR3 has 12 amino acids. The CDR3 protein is CASSFGGETQYF. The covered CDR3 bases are TGTGCCAGCAGCTTCGGGGGAGAGACC.

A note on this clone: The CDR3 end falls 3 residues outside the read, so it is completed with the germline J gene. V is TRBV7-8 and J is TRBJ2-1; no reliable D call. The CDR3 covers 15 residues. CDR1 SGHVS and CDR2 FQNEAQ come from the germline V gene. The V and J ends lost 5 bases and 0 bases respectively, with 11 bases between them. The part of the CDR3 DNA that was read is TGTGCCAGCAGCCCAACTGTAAGCTCCTACAATGAG. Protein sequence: CASSPTVSSYNE. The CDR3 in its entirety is CASSPTVSSYNEQFF. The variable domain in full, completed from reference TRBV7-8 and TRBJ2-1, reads GAGVSQSPRYKVAKRGQDVALRCDPISGHVSLFWYQQALGQGPEFLTYFQNEAQLDKSGLPSDRFFAERPEGSVSTLKIQRTQQEDSAVYLCASSPTVSSYNEQFFGPGTRLTVL.

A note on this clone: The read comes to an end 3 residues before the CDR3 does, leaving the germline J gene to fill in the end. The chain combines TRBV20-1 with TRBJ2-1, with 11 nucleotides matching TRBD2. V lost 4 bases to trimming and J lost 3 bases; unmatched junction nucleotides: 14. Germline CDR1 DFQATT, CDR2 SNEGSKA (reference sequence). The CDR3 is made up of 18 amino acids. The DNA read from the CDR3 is TGCAGTGCTAAAAGACTAGCGGGAATCCCCGGCTACTACAATGAG. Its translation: CSAKRLAGIPGYYNE. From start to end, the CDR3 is CSAKRLAGIPGYYNEQFF.

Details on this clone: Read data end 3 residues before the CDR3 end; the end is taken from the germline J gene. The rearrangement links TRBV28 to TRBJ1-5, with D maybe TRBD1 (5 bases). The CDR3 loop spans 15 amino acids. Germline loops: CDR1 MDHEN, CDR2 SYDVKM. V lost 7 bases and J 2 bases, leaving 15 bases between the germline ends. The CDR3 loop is CASKGSGEGNQPQHF. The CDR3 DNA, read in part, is TGTGCCAGCAAAGGTTCGGGGGAGGGCAATCAGCCC. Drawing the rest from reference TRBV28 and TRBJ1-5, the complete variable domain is DVKVTQSSRYLVKRTGEKVFLECVQDMDHENMFWYRQDPGLGLRLIYFSYDVKMKEKGDIPEGYSVSREKKERFSLILESASTNQTSMYLCASKGSGEGNQPQHFGDGTRLSIL.

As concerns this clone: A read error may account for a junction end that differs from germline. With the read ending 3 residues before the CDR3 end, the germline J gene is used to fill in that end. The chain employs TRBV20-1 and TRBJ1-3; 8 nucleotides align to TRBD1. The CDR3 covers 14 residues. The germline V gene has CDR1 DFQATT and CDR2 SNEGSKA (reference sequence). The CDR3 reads CSARDADRANTIYF. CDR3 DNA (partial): TGCAGTGCCAGAGATGCGGACAGGGCAAACACC.

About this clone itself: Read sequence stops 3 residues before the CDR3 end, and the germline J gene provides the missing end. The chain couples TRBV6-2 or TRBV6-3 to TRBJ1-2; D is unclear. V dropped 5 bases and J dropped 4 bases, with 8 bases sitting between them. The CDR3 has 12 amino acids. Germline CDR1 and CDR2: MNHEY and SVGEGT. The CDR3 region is CASSPVGYGYTF. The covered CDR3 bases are TGTGCCAGCAGTCCCGTCGGCTATGGC.

CDR3 bases read: TGCGCCAGCAGCTCCCAAGCGGGGGGGCGAGAGACC. Its protein is CASSSQAGGRET. The whole CDR3 protein reads CASSSQAGGRETQYF. The rearrangement joins TRBV5-1 to TRBJ2-5, with TRBD2 identical over 10 bases. Read data end 3 residues before the CDR3 end; the end is taken from the germline J gene. Germline V CDR1 and CDR2: SGHRS, YFSETQ. J gave up 4 bases and V 3 bases, and 6 bases lay outside the gene matches. The CDR3 is 15 amino acids.

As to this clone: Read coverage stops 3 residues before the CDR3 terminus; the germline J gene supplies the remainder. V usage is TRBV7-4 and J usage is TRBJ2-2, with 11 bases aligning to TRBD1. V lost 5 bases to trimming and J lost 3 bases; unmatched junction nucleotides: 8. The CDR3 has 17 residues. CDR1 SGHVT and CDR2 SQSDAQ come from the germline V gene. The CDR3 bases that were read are TGTGCCAGCAGCGTCTCCGGGACAGGGGGAGACACCGGGGAG. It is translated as CASSVSGTGGDTGE. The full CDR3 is CASSVSGTGGDTGELFF.